This T cell receptor beta chain was recovered during a study of blood T cell repertoires in COVID-19. Study-wide context: The samples span acute and convalescent COVID-19 from the United States, Italy and Spain. The cDNA or gDNA used as material had been derived from T cells, B-cell-depleted T cells, or PBMCs.

Regarding this clone: This specimen includes other DNA sequences encoding the same CDR3.

This table comes from immunoSEQ multiplex PCR, and its TCRdb copy is limited to in-frame clones, with some not included. The data show roughly 230,000 clones, over 70% seen once. V was clipped by 6 bases and J by 4 bases; unmatched bases: 4. This CDR3 is 13 amino acids long. The sequencing input was peripheral blood. The chain recombines TRBV12-3 or TRBV12-4 with TRBJ1-2; 8 bases are a match to TRBD1. This sequence was found in a man aged 35-49 years with active or convalescent COVID-19. CDR3 sequence (DNA): TGTGCCAGCAGCCCCACAGGGGGCTATGGCTACACCTTC. The encoded protein is CASSPTGGYGYTF.